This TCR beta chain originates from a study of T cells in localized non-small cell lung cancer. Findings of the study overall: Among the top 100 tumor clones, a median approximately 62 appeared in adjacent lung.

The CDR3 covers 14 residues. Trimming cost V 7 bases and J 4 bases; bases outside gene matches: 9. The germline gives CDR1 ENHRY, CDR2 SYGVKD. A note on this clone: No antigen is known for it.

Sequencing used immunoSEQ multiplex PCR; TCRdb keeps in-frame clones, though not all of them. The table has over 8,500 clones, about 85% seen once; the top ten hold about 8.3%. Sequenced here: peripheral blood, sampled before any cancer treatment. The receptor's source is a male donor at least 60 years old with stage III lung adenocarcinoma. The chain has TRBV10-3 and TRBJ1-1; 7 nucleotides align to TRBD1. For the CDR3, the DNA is TGTGCCATCATGCCGACAGGGTCCAGCACTGAAGCTTTCTTT. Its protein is CAIMPTGSSTEAFF.